In this sample, the clone carrying this T cell receptor (beta chain) turned up a few times. The data originate from a study of beta chain features in type 1 diabetes. TCRB transcripts that were expressed got sequenced, as all of the isolated RNA had been reverse transcribed. Data came from immunoSEQ multiplex PCR; TCRdb stores just in-frame clones and leaves some out. The top ten clones hold around 0.039% of a sample with some 410,000 clones, approximately 15% of them seen once. Germline V gives CDR1 SGHTA, CDR2 FQGNSA. With V trimmed by 5 bases and J by 0 bases, 3 bases remained unmatched. The CDR3 spans 15 residues.

This TCR was recovered from a man younger than 45 in good health. Source material: naive CD4+ T cells from blood. The chain employs TRBV7-2 and TRBJ2-1; 8 positions match TRBD2. CDR3 coding DNA: TGTGCCAGCAGCCCGACTAGCGTCTCCTACAATGAGCAGTTCTTC. This sequence encodes CASSPTSVSYNEQFF.